The rows below give T cell receptor beta chains drawn from one sample of a study of read filtering for tumor transcriptome and immune sequencing. TCRdb independently ran MiXCR on the reads; one entry per CDR3 protein. The repertoire holds about 41,000 distinct CDR3 sequences, with over 10% as singletons. Sequenced: a population of CD138-negative cells sorted from bone marrow. The receptors were gathered from a donor at least 40 years old with multiple myeloma. Each CDR3 is given with its conserved first and last residue. Each record gives: V gene, CDR3 protein.

TRBV7-8 | CASSGDGNQPQHF
TRBV10-3 | CAIRRASGYNEQFF
TRBV29-1 | CSVEGLHRGDQETQYF
TRBV12-3/TRBV12-4 | CASRHSHYSNQPQHF
TRBV7-8 | CASSLGTGPLSYEQYF
TRBV28 | CASSPRTGTYEQYF
TRBV20-1 | CSARDRDSDGYTF
TRBV28 | CASRTTGGRGRISTDTQYF
TRBV10-3 | CAIRGVWQDDGYTF
TRBV28 | CASSLSGHPHF
TRBV7-3 | CASSYQGGPYNEQFF
TRBV20-1 | CSATTGGPGETQYF
TRBV5-1 | CASSLGGARGEQFF
TRBV7-3 | CASSSTGEPETQYF
TRBV28 | CASSSIHNEQFF
TRBV28 | CASRTPGQKETQYF
TRBV11-2 | CASSPSGGDTQYF
TRBV28 | CASSSEHGYEQYF
TRBV11-2 | CASSPPTSGVINEQFF
TRBV20-1 | CSASGTLSSYEQYF
TRBV6-5 | CASSYLTEAFF
TRBV12-3/TRBV12-4 | CASSEELAGGADTQYF
TRBV10-1 | CASSEPKSWDTQYF
TRBV4-1 | CASNWDSMNTEAFF
TRBV6-5 | CASSPTRSGRGGYNEQFF
TRBV29-1 | CSVEEASGNGEQYF
TRBV2 | CASSGGFSGRKGDEQFF
TRBV19 | CASSDQRGQAGYGYTF
TRBV28 | CASKSRALNYGYTF
TRBV28 | CASRLLAGATKTQYF
TRBV28 | CASSSGSFSGANVLTF
TRBV4-1 | CASSPPGGNQPQHF
TRBV28 | CASLGRGELFF
TRBV5-1 | CASSLGQGIYEQYF
TRBV6-2/TRBV6-3 | CASTRRGPPRTQYF
TRBV7-6 | CASTIRPGDYHNEQFF
TRBV5-1 | CASSPVTATNEKLFF
TRBV24-1 | CAASDPGPSSDTQYF
TRBV20-1 | CSATDRGLGTEAFF
TRBV19 | CASSDFTGRMGSPLHF
TRBV10-2 | CASVANYGYTF
TRBV7-8 | CASSLQADTQYF
TRBV7-2 | CASSLGLAGMQFF
TRBV5-1 | CASSLEGFIHFSGANVLTF
TRBV28 | CASSSPREQYF
TRBV20-1 | CSAVTASGLYGYTF
TRBV12-3/TRBV12-4 | CACRGYIGHHF
TRBV24-1 | CATSSTSGRTSSYNEQFF
TRBV11-2 | CASSSPKASRGNNEQFF
TRBV30 | CAWSPRGMLAGDSRSYEQYF
TRBV14 | CASSQVATKQFF
TRBV20-1 | CSARDRGEDRETQYF
TRBV28 | CASKSPGRKNTEAFF
TRBV7-9 | CASSPGLAVDTQYF
TRBV20-1 | CSASPIRGNTEAFF
TRBV2 | CASSVVGTNTGELFF
TRBV18 | CASSPDIGRVNTEAFF